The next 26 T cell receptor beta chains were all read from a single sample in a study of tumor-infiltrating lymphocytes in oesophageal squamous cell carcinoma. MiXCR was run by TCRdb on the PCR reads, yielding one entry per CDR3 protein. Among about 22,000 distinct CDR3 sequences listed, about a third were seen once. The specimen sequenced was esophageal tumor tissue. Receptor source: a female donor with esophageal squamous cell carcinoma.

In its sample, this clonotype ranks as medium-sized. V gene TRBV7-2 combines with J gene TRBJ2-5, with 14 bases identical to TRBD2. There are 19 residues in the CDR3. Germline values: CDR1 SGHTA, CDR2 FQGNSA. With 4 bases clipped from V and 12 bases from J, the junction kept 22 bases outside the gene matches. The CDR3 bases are TGTGCCAGCAGCTCCCCCCCGGGACTAGCGGGAGTTACGAAGAGAAGGGAGTACTTC. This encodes CASSSPPGLAGVTKRREYF.

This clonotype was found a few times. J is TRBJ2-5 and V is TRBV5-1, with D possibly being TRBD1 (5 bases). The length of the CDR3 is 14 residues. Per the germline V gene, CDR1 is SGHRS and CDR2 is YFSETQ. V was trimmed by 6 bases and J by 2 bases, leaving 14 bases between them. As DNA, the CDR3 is TGCGCCAGCAAAACTGACAGATATCAAGAGACCCAGTACTTC. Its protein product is CASKTDRYQETQYF.

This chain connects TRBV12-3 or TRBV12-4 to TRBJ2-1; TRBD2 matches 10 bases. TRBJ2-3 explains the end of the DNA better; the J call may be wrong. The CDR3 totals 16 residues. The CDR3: CASRRTLAGSTDTQYF. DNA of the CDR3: TGTGCCAGCAGACGGACACTAGCGGGAAGCACAGATACGCAGTATTTT.

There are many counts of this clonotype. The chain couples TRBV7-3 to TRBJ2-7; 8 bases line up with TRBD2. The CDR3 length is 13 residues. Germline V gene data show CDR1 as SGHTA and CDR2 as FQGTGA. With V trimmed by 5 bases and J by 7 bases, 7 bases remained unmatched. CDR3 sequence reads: CASSTQAGDEQYF. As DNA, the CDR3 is TGTGCCAGCAGCACCCAAGCGGGAGATGAGCAGTACTTC.

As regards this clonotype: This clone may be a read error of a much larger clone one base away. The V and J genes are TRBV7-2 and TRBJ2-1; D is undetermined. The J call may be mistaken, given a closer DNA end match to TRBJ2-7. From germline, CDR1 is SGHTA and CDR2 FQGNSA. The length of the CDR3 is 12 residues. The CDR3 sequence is CASSLSDYEQYF. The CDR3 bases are TGTGCCAGCAGCTTAAGTGACTACGAGCAGTACTTC.

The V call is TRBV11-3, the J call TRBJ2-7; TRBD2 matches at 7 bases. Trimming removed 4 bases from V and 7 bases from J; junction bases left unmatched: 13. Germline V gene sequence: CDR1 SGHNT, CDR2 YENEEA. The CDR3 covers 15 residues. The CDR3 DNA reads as TGTGCCAGCAGCTCACTAGCGACCTCCTACAATGAGCAGTACTTC. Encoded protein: CASSSLATSYNEQYF.

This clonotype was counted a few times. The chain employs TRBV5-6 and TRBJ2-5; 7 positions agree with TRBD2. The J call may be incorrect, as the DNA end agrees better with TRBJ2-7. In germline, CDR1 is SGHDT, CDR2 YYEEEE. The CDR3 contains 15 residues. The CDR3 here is CASSLEGRWGGEQYF. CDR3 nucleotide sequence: TGTGCCAGCAGCTTGGAAGGCCGGTGGGGGGGCGAGCAGTACTTC.

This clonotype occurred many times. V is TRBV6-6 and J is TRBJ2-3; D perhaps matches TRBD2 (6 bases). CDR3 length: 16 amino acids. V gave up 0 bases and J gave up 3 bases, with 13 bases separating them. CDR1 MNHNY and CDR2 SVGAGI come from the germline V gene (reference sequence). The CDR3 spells CASSYSGLASTDTQYF. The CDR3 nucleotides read TGTGCCAGCAGTTACTCGGGGCTAGCGTCGACAGATACGCAGTATTTT.

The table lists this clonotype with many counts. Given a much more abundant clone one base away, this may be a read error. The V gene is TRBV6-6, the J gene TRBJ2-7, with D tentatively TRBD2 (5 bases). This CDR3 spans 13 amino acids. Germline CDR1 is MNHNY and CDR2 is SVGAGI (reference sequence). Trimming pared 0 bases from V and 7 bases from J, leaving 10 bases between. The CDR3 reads CASSYSNRGEQYF. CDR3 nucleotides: TGTGCCAGCAGTTACTCGAACCGGGGTGAGCAGTACTTC.

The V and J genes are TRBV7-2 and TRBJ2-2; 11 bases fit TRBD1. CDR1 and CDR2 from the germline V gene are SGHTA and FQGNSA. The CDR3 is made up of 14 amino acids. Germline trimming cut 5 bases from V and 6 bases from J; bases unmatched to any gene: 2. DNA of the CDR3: TGTGCCAGCAGCATGGGACAGGGGGCCGGGGAGCTGTTTTTT. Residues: CASSMGQGAGELFF. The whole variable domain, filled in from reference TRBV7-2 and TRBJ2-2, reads GAGVSQSPSNKVTEKGKDVELRCDPISGHTALYWYRQSLGQGLEFLIYFQGNSAPDKSGLPSDRFSAERTGGSVSTLTIQRTQQEDSAVYLCASSMGQGAGELFFGEGSRLTVL.

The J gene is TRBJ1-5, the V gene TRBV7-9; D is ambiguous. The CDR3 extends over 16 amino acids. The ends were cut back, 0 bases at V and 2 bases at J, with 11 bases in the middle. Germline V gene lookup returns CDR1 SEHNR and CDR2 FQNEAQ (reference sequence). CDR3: CASSLAAGFGNQPQHF. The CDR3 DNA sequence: TGTGCCAGCAGCTTAGCGGCCGGGTTTGGCAATCAGCCCCAGCATTTT.

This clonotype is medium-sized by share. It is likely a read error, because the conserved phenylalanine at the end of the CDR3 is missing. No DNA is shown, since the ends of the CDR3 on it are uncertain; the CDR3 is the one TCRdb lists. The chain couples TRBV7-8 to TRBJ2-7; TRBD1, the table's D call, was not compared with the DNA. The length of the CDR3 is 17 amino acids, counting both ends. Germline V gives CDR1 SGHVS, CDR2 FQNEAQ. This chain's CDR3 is CASSLDGQGAGGYTFGS.

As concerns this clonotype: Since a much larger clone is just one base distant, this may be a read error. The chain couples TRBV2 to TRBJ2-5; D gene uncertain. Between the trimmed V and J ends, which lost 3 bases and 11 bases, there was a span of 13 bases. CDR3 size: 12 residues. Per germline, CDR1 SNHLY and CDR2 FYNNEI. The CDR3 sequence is CASSDEGREQYF. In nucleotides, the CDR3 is TGTGCCAGCAGTGATGAAGGGCGTGAGCAGTACTTC.

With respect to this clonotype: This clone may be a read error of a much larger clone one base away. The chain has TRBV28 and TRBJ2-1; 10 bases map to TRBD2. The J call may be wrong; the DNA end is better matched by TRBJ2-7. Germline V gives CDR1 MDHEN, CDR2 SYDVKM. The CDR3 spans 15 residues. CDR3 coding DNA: TGTGCCAGCAGTTTTACGGGACTAGCGAACAATGAGCAGTACTTC. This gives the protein CASSFTGLANNEQYF.

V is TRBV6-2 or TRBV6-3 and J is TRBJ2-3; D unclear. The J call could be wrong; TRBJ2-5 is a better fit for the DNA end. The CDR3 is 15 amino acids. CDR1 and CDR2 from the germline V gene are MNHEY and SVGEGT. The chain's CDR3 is CASSYSLVHQETQYF. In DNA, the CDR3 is TGTGCCAGCAGTTACTCATTGGTACACCAAGAGACCCAGTACTTC.

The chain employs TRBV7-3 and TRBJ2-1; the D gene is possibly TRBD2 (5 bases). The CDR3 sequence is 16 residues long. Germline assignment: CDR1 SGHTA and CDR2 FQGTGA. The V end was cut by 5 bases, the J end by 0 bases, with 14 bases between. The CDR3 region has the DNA TGTGCCAGCAGCACCCGGGGTAGCTTCTCCTACAATGAGCAGTTCTTC. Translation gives CASSTRGSFSYNEQFF. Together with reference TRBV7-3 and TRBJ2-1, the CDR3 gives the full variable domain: GAGVSQTPSNKVTEKGKYVELRCDPISGHTALYWYRQSLGQGPEFLIYFQGTGAADDSGLPNDRFFAVRPEGSVSTLKIQRTERGDSAVYLCASSTRGSFSYNEQFFGPGTRLTVL.

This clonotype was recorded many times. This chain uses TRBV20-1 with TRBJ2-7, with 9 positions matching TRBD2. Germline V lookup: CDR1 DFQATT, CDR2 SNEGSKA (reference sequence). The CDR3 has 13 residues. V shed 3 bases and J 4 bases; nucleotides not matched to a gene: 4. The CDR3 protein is CSARVAGVYEQYF. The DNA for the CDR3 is TGCAGTGCTAGGGTAGCGGGAGTGTACGAGCAGTACTTC.

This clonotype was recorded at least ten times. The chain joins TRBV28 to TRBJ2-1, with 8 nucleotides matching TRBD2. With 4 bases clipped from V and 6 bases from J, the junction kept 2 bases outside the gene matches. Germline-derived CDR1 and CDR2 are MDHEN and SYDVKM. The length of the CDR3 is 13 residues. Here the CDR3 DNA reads TGTGCCAGCAGTTATGGGACTAGCAATGAGCAGTTCTTC. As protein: CASSYGTSNEQFF.

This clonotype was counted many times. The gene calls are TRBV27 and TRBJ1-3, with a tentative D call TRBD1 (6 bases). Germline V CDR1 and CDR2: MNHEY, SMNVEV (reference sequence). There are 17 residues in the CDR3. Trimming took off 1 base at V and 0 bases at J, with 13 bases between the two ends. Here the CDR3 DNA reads TGTGCCAGCAGTTTATTAGCGACAGGCCTCTCTGGAAACACCATATATTTT. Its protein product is CASSLLATGLSGNTIYF.

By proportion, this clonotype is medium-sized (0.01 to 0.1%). CDR3 amino acids: CASSPWGSGANVLTF. CDR3 DNA sequence: TGCGCCAGCAGCCCTTGGGGTTCAGGGGCCAACGTCCTGACTTTC. The gene calls are TRBV10-2 and TRBJ2-6; D unresolved. The V gene lost 6 bases and the J gene lost 4 bases, with 13 bases spanning the gap. CDR1 is WSHSY and CDR2 is SAAADI in the germline V gene. This CDR3 region has 15 residues.

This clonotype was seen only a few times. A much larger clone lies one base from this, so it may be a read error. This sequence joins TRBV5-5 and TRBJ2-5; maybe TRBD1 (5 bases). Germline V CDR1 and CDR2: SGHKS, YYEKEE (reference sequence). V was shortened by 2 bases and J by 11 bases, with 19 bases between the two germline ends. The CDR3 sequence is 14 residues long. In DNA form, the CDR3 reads TGTGCCAGCAGCTTAGGGCAGGGCAACAATGAGCAGTACTTC. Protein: CASSLGQGNNEQYF.

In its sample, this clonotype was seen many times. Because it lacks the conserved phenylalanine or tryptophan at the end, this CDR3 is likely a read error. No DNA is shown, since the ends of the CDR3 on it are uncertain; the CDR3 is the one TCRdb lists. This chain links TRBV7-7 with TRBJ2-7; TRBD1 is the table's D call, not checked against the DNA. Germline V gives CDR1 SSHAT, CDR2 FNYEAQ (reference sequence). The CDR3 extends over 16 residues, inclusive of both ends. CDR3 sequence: CASSIEQGHYGYTFGS.

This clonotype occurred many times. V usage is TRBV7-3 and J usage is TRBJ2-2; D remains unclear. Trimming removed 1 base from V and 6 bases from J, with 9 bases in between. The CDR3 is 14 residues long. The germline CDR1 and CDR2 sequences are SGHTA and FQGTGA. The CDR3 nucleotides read TGTGCCAGCAGCTTAAGGTGGTGGGCCGGGGAGCTGTTTTTT. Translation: CASSLRWWAGELFF.

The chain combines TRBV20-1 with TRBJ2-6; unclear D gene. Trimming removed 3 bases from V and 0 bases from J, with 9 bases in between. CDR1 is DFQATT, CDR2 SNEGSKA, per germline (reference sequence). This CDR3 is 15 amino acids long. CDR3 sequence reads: CSASPVSSGANVLTF. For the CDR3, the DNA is TGCAGTGCTAGTCCAGTCAGCTCTGGGGCCAACGTCCTGACTTTC.

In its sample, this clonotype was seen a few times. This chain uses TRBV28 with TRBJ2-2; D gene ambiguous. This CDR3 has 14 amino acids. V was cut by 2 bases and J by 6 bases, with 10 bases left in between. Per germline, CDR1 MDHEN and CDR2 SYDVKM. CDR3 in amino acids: CASSLITWAGELFF. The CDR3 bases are TGTGCCAGCAGTTTAATTACTTGGGCCGGGGAGCTGTTTTTT.

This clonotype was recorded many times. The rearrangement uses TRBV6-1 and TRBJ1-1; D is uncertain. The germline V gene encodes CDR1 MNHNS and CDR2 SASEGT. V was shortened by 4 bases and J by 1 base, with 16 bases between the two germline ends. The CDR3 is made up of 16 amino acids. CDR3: CASSAPSGPWNTEAFF. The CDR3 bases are TGTGCCAGCAGTGCCCCATCAGGACCGTGGAACACTGAAGCTTTCTTT.